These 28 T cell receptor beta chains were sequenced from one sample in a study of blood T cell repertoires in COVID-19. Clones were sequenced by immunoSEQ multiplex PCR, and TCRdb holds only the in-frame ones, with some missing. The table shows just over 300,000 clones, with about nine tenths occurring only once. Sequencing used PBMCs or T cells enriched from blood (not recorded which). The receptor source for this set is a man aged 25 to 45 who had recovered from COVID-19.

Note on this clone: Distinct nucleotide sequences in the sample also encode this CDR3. CDR3 sequence reads: CAWSGTGDQPQHF. CDR3 DNA sequence: TGTGCCTGGAGTGGGACAGGGGATCAGCCCCAGCATTTT. This sequence joins TRBV30 and TRBJ1-5; 9 bases agree with TRBD1. The germline V gene has CDR1 GTSNPN and CDR2 SVGIG (reference sequence). J gave up 5 bases and V 1 base, and 0 bases lay outside the gene matches. The CDR3 covers 13 residues. Variable domain in full (rest from reference TRBV30 and TRBJ1-5): SQTIHQWPATLVQPVGSPLSLECTVEGTSNPNLYWYRQAAGRGLQLLFYSVGIGQISSEVPQNLSASRPQDRQFILSSKKLLLSDSGFYLCAWSGTGDQPQHFGDGTRLSIL.

The chain's CDR3 is CASSELSNQPQHF. Written as DNA, the CDR3 is TGTGCCAGCAGTGAACTGAGCAATCAGCCCCAGCATTTT. The V call is TRBV2, the J call TRBJ1-5, with D unresolved. There are 13 residues in the CDR3. Trimming left V 2 bases short and J 1 base short, with 3 bases between. Germline-derived CDR1 and CDR2 are SNHLY and FYNNEI.

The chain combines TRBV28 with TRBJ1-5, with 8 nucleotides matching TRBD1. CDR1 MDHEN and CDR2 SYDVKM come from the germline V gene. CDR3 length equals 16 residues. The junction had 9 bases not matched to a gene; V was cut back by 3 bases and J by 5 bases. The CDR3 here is CASSFAGQGVYQPQHF. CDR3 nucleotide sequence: TGTGCCAGCAGTTTCGCCGGACAGGGTGTTTATCAGCCCCAGCATTTT.

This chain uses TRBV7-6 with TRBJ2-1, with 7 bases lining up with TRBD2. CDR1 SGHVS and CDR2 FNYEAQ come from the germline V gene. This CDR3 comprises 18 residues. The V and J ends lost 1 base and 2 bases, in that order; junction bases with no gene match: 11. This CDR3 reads CASSLEGSGEPPYNEQFF. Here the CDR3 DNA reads TGTGCCAGCAGCTTAGAAGGGAGCGGGGAACCCCCCTACAATGAGCAGTTCTTC.

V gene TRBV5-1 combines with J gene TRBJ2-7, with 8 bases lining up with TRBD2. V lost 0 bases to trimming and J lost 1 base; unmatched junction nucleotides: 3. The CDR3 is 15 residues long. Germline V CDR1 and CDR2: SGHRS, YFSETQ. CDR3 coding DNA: TGCGCCAGCAGCTTGGGACTAGCGCTATCCTACGAGCAGTACTTC. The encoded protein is CASSLGLALSYEQYF.

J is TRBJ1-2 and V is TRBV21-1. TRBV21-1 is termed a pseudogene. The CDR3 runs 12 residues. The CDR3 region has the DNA TGTGCCAGCAGCCCAGGAACGGGAAGTTGGACCTTC. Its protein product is CASSPGTGSWTF.

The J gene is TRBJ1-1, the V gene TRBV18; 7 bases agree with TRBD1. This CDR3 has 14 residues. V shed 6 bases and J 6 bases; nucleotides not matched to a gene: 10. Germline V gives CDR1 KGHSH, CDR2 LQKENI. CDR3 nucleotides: TGTGCCAGCTCGCAAAACAGGGGCGAAGCTGAAGCTTTCTTT. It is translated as CASSQNRGEAEAFF.

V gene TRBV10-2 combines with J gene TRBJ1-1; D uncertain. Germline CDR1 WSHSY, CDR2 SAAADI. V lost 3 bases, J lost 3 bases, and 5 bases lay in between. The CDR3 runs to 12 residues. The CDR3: CASSDTYTEAFF. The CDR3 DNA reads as TGCGCCAGCAGTGACACTTACACTGAAGCTTTCTTT.

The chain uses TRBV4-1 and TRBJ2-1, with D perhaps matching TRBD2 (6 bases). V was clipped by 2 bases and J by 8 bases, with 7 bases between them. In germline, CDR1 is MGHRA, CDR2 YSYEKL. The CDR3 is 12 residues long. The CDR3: CASSQPGDEQFF. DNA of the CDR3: TGCGCCAGCAGCCAACCGGGGGATGAGCAGTTCTTC.

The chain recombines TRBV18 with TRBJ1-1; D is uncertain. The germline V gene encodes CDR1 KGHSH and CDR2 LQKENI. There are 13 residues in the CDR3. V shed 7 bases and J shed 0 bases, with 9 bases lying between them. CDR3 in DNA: TGTGCCAGCTGTCCCCCCTTGAACACTGAAGCTTTCTTT. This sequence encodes CASCPPLNTEAFF. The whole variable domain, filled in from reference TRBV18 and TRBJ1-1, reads NAGVMQNPRHLVRRRGQEARLRCSPMKGHSHVYWYRQLPEEGLKFMVYLQKENIIDESGMPKERFSAEFPKEGPSILRIQQVVRGDSAAYFCASCPPLNTEAFFGQGTRLTVV.

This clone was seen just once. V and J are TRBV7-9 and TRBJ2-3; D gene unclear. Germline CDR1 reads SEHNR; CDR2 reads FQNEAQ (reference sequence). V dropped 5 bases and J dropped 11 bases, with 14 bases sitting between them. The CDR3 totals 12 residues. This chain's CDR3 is CASSPEVLGQYF. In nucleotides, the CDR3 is TGTGCCAGCAGCCCTGAGGTGCTGGGGCAGTATTTT. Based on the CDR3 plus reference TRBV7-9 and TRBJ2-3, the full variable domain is DTGVSQNPRHKITKRGQNVTFRCDPISEHNRLYWYRQTLGQGPEFLTYFQNEAQLEKSRLLSDRFSAERPKGSFSTLEIQRTEQGDSAMYLCASSPEVLGQYFGPGTRLTVL.

The chain's CDR3 is CASRRTKNYGYTF. CDR3 DNA: TGTGCCAGCAGAAGGACAAAGAACTATGGCTACACCTTC. This rearrangement joins TRBV12-3 or TRBV12-4 to TRBJ1-2, with D tentatively TRBD1 (5 bases). The length of the CDR3 is 13 residues. Trimming shortened V by 6 bases and J by 2 bases, and 10 bases separated the two germline ends.

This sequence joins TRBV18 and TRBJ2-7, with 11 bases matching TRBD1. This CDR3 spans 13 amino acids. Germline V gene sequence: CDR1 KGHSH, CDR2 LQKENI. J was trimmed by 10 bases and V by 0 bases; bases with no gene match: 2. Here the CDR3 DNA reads TGTGCCAGCTCACCACCCGGACAGGGGGCCCAGTACTTC. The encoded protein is CASSPPGQGAQYF.

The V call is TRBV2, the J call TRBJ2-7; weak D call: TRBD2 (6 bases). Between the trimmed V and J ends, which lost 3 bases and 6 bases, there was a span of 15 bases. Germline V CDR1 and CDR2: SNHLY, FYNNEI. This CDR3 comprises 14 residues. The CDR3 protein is CASSEFGSGSEQYF. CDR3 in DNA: TGTGCCAGCAGTGAGTTCGGGAGTGGGTCCGAGCAGTACTTC.

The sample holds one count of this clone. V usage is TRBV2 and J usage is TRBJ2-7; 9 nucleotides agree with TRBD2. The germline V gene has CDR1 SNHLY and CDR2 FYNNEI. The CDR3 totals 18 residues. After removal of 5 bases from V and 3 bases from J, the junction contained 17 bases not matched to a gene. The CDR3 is CASSPPPALRGGYYEQYF. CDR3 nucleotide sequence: TGTGCCAGCAGTCCACCCCCCGCGTTGCGGGGGGGCTACTACGAGCAGTACTTC.

The CDR3 nucleotides read TGTGCCAGCAGTTTACGGCCCATGCCAGGACAGGGCCTCACAGATACGCAGTATTTT. Translating gives CASSLRPMPGQGLTDTQYF. This chain joins TRBV27 and TRBJ2-3, with 8 bases identical to TRBD1. CDR3 length: 19 amino acids. V lost 2 bases and J lost 2; bases outside the gene matches: 15. CDR1 and CDR2 (germline): MNHEY, SMNVEV (reference sequence).

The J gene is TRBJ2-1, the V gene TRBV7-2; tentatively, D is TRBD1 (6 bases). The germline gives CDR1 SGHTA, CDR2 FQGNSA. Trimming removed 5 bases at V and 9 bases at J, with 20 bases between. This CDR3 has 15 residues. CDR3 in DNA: TGTGCCAGCAGCCCCGGGGTGACAGGCGCCAGTGAGCAGTTCTTC. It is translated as CASSPGVTGASEQFF.

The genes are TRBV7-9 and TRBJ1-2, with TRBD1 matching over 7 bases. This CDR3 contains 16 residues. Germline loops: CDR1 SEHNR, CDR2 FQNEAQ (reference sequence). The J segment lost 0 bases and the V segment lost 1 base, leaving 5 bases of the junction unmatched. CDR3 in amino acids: CASSLVDRVPNYGYTF. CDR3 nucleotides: TGTGCCAGCAGCTTAGTTGACAGGGTCCCTAACTATGGCTACACCTTC. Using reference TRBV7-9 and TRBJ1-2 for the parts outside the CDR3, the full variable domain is DTGVSQNPRHKITKRGQNVTFRCDPISEHNRLYWYRQTLGQGPEFLTYFQNEAQLEKSRLLSDRFSAERPKGSFSTLEIQRTEQGDSAMYLCASSLVDRVPNYGYTFGSGTRLTVV.

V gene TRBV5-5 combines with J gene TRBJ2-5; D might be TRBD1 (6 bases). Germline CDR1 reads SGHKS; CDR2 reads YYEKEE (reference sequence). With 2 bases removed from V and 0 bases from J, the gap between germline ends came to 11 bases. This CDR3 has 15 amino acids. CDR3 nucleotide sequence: TGTGCCAGCAGCTTAGGGACACAAAACCAAGAGACCCAGTACTTC. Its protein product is CASSLGTQNQETQYF. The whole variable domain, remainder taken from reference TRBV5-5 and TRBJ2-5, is DAGVTQSPTHLIKTRGQQVTLRCSPISGHKSVSWYQQVLGQGPQFIFQYYEKEERGRGNFPDRFSARQFPNYSSELNVNALLLGDSALYLCASSLGTQNQETQYFGPGTRLLVL.

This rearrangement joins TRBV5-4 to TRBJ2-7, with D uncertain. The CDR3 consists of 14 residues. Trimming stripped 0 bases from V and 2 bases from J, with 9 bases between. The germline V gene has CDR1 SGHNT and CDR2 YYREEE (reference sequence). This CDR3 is CASSLGQVTYEQYF. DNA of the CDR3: TGTGCCAGCAGCTTGGGGCAGGTAACCTACGAGCAGTACTTC.

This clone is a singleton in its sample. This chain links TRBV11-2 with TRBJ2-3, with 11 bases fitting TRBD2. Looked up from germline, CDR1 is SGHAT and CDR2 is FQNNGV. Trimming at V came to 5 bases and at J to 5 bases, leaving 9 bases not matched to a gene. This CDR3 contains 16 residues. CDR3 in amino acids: CASSKAVAGGEDTQYF. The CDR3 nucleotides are TGTGCCAGCAGCAAGGCGGTAGCGGGGGGGGAAGATACGCAGTATTTT. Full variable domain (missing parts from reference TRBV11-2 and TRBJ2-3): EAGVAQSPRYKIIEKRQSVAFWCNPISGHATLYWYQQILGQGPKLLIQFQNNGVVDDSQLPKDRFSAERLKGVDSTLKIQPAKLEDSAVYLCASSKAVAGGEDTQYFGPGTRLTVL.

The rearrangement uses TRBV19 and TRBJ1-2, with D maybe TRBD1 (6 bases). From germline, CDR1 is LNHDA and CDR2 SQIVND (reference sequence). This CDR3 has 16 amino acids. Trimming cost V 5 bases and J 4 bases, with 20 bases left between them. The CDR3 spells CASSPPGGQRGYGYTF. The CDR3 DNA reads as TGTGCCAGTAGTCCCCCGGGGGGACAACGGGGCTATGGCTACACCTTC.

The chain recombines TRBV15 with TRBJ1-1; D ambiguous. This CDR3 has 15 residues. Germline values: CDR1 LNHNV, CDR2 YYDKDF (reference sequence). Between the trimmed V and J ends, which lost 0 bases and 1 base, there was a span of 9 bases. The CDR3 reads CATSRDTFRNTEAFF. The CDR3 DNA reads TGTGCCACCAGCAGAGATACATTCAGGAACACTGAAGCTTTCTTT.

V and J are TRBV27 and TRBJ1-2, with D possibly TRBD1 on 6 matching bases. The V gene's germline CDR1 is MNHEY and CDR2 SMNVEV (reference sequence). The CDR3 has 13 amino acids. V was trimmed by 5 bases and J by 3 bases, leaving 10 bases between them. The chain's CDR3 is CASSRSGDYGYTF. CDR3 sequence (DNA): TGTGCCAGCAGTCGATCAGGGGACTATGGCTACACCTTC.

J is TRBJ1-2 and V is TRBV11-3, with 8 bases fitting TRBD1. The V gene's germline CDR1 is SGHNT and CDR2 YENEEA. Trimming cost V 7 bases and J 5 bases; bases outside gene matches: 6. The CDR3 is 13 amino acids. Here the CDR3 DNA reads TGTGCCAGCAAAGGGACAGGTGAGTATGGCTACACCTTC. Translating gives CASKGTGEYGYTF.

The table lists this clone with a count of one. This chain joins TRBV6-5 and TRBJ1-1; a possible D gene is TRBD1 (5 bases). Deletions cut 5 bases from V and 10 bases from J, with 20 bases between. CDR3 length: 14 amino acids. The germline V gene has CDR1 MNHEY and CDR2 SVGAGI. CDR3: CASSNRGRGGGAFF. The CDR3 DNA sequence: TGTGCCAGCAGTAATCGCGGGCGTGGCGGGGGAGCTTTCTTT.

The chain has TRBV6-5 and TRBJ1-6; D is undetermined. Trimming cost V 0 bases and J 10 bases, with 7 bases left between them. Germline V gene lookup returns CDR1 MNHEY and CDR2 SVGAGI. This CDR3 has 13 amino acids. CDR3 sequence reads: CASSYSIGSPLHF. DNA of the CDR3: TGTGCCAGCAGTTACTCGATTGGCTCACCCCTCCACTTT.

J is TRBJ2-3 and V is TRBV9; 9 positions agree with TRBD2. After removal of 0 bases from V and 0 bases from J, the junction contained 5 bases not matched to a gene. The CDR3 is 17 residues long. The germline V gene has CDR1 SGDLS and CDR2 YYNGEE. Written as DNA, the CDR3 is TGTGCCAGCAGCGTAGAGGCGGGAGGGCTTAGCACAGATACGCAGTATTTT. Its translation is CASSVEAGGLSTDTQYF.